This record concerns one TCR beta chain sequence. The target antigen is unknown. These data come from a study of T cell responses to AZD1222 COVID-19 vaccine. At the level of the study: Researchers grouped second doses given at about 4 or about 12 weeks into one pool.

Study results and limitations: Samples come after the peak T cell response, not at day 14. Unmutated variant regions reportedly attract nearly half of all spike-specific TCRs.

The method was immunoSEQ multiplex PCR; TCRdb's version includes in-frame clones alone and lacks a portion of them. The profile shows 110,000 to 150,000 clones, 70% to 90% of them singletons. V gave up 1 base and J gave up 4 bases; unmatched junction bases: 4. Germline V gene lookup returns CDR1 SGHNT and CDR2 YENEEA. The CDR3 is 16 amino acids. J is TRBJ2-1 and V is TRBV11-3; 10 bases are shared with TRBD2. The clonotype was recovered from an adult in good health. Source: peripheral blood, taken on day 0 of AZD1222 vaccination. The CDR3 nucleotides are TGTGCCAGCAGCTTAGGGACTAGCGGCCCTTACAATGAGCAGTTCTTC. It is translated as CASSLGTSGPYNEQFF.